This is a list of T cell receptor beta chains from one sample in a study of T-cell memory formation after mild COVID-19. TCRdb re-called the 5' RACE reads through MiXCR, storing one row per CDR3 protein. The sample has a few hundred thousand distinct CDR3 sequences; less than 25% are singletons. The sequenced material came from PBMCs or a T cell subset sorted from them (not recorded which). The receptors stem from an adult woman who had mild COVID-19 (a few samples of this study predate the infection). Cell type and time point are not known. The CDR3 runs from the conserved cysteine through the conserved F or W. The order of the fields is clone size, V gene, D gene, J gene, CDR3 protein, CDR3 DNA. The D gene is left open where the match is weak. Expanded clones get a size class; other rows say once, few or many, or leave the size out.

few	TRBV29-1	TRBD1	TRBJ2-5	CSVARDRGQETQYF	TGCAGCGTCGCCCGGGACAGGGGACAAGAGACCCAGTACTTC
.	TRBV7-6	.	TRBJ2-3	CASSSPLGGREGQDTQYF	TGTGCCAGCAGCTCTCCGTTGGGGGGGCGTGAAGGACAAGATACGCAGTATTTT
.	TRBV7-6	TRBD2	TRBJ2-3	CASSRTSGVADTQYF	TGTGCCAGCAGCCGGACTAGCGGGGTCGCAGATACGCAGTATTTT
.	TRBV3-1	TRBD1	TRBJ1-2	CASSQLQGGLSGYTF	TGTGCCAGCAGCCAACTGCAGGGGGGGCTGAGCGGCTACACCTTC
few	TRBV18	TRBD1	TRBJ2-5	CASSPGQGRQETQYF	TGTGCCAGCTCACCCGGACAGGGAAGACAAGAGACCCAGTACTTC
.	TRBV5-8	TRBD2	TRBJ2-1	CASSPAQLAGGGIRSYNEQFF	TGTGCCAGCAGCCCGGCCCAGCTAGCGGGTGGGGGGATTCGCTCCTACAATGAGCAGTTCTTC
.	TRBV9	.	TRBJ1-2	CASSPVGRGTYGYTF	TGTGCCAGCAGCCCCGTAGGGCGGGGGACCTATGGCTACACCTTC
few	TRBV5-1	.	TRBJ2-3	CASSDSSGADTQYF	TGCGCCAGCAGCGATTCCAGCGGAGCGGATACGCAGTATTTT
many	TRBV6-4	.	TRBJ1-1	CASSDRFGSAFF	TGTGCCAGCAGTGACCGTTTCGGCTCGGCTTTCTTT
many	TRBV7-9	TRBD1	TRBJ1-6	CASSSGQGFYNSPLHF	TGTGCCAGCAGCTCCGGACAGGGTTTCTATAATTCACCCCTCCACTTT
few	TRBV7-2	TRBD1	TRBJ2-5	CASNTIPQGAKTQYF	TGTGCCAGCAACACTATACCACAGGGGGCCAAGACCCAGTACTTC
few	TRBV27	.	TRBJ2-7	CASSLRGSRGEQYF	TGTGCCAGCAGTTTAAGAGGGAGCCGGGGGGAGCAGTACTTC
few	TRBV10-3	TRBD1	TRBJ2-3	CAIRLPGQGLDTQYF	TGTGCCATCAGGCTGCCGGGACAGGGGCTGGATACGCAGTATTTT
.	TRBV6-2/TRBV6-3	.	TRBJ1-1	CASRDTGSAEAFF	TGTGCCAGCAGGGATACAGGGAGCGCTGAAGCTTTCTTT
few	TRBV7-8	TRBD1	TRBJ1-5	CASSSEPGTGVWNQPQHF	TGTGCCAGCAGCTCCGAACCCGGGACAGGGGTCTGGAATCAGCCCCAGCATTTT
.	TRBV6-1	TRBD1	TRBJ1-1	CASSEASTGMAFF	TGTGCCAGCAGTGAAGCGTCGACAGGGATGGCTTTCTTT
.	TRBV5-1	.	TRBJ2-1	CASINAGNEQFF	TGCGCCAGCATCAACGCAGGGAATGAGCAGTTCTTC
few	TRBV15	.	TRBJ1-5	CATGELRNQPQHF	TGTGCCACAGGGGAGTTGAGAAATCAGCCCCAGCATTTT
.	TRBV11-2	.	TRBJ2-1	CASSSGRLNEQFF	TGTGCCAGCAGCTCGGGACGCCTAAATGAGCAGTTCTTC
.	TRBV11-2	TRBD2	TRBJ2-3	CASSLIAGGYTDTQYF	TGTGCCAGCAGCTTAATAGCGGGGGGATACACAGATACGCAGTATTTT
few	TRBV9	.	TRBJ1-1	CASSVVTGNTEAFF	TGTGCCAGCAGCGTAGTTACCGGGAACACTGAAGCTTTCTTT
.	TRBV5-1	.	TRBJ1-6	CASSYYREGNSPLHF	TGCGCCAGCAGCTACTACAGGGAGGGCAATTCACCCCTCCACTTT
once	TRBV6-4	TRBD1	TRBJ2-5	CASSKSRDRGTWAQYF	TGTGCCAGCAGTAAGAGCCGGGACAGGGGCACTTGGGCCCAGTACTTC
.	TRBV6-6	.	TRBJ2-7	CASSYGSGRTYEQYF	TGTGCCAGCAGTTACGGGTCGGGCCGAACCTACGAGCAGTACTTC
.	TRBV7-3	.	TRBJ1-1	CASSWPGSMNTEAFF	TGTGCCAGCAGCTGGCCGGGGTCCATGAACACTGAAGCTTTCTTT
.	TRBV5-5	.	TRBJ2-6	CASSFRMHSGANVLTF	TGTGCCAGCAGCTTTAGAATGCACTCTGGGGCCAACGTCCTGACTTTC
.	TRBV20-1	TRBD1	TRBJ2-5	CSARRTGKVGETQYF	TGCAGTGCTCGGAGGACAGGGAAGGTGGGAGAGACCCAGTACTTC
few	TRBV29-1	.	TRBJ1-5	CSVAMAGGSQPQHF	TGCAGCGTCGCGATGGCAGGTGGAAGTCAGCCCCAGCATTTT
many	TRBV14	.	TRBJ1-1	CASSHRTAMNTEAFF	TGTGCCAGCAGCCATCGGACGGCCATGAACACTGAAGCTTTCTTT
.	TRBV7-9	.	TRBJ2-2	CASSLLPTPNTGELFF	TGTGCCAGCAGCCTGCTTCCGACACCTAACACCGGGGAGCTGTTTTTT
.	TRBV27	.	TRBJ2-5	CASSLRGQLWVETQYF	TGTGCCAGCAGTTTACGAGGACAGCTTTGGGTGGAGACCCAGTACTTC
few	TRBV11-2	TRBD1	TRBJ2-5	CASSPTGVETQYF	TGTGCCAGCAGCCCGACAGGGGTGGAGACCCAGTACTTC
.	TRBV29-1	.	TRBJ2-1	CSATGTFYNEQFF	TGCAGCGCCACCGGGACCTTCTACAATGAGCAGTTCTTC
.	TRBV11-3	.	TRBJ2-1	CASSFRFGGTAYNEQFF	TGTGCCAGCAGCTTTCGGTTCGGCGGGACCGCCTACAATGAGCAGTTCTTC
.	TRBV7-2	TRBD2	TRBJ2-7	CASSLGGSFYEQYF	TGTGCCAGCAGCTTGGGCGGGAGTTTCTACGAGCAGTACTTC
.	TRBV3-1	.	TRBJ1-1	CASSQGGGSQDPAFF	TGTGCCAGCAGCCAAGGAGGGGGGTCGCAGGATCCGGCTTTCTTT
.	TRBV9	TRBD2	TRBJ2-3	CASSVPGLAGVGDTQYF	TGTGCCAGCAGCGTTCCGGGACTAGCGGGAGTGGGAGATACGCAGTATTTT
few	TRBV10-3	.	TRBJ2-5	CAISVFGGQETQYF	TGTGCCATCAGTGTTTTCGGCGGACAAGAGACCCAGTACTTC
few	TRBV6-5	TRBD1	TRBJ2-7	CASSLTKPGGSYEQYF	TGTGCCAGCAGCCTCACCAAACCAGGGGGCTCCTACGAGCAGTACTTC
.	TRBV20-1	TRBD1	TRBJ1-6	CSARGTGGSHSPLHF	TGCAGTGCTAGGGGGACAGGGGGTTCTCATTCACCCCTCCACTTT
few	TRBV6-1	.	TRBJ1-1	CASSEFGTEAFF	TGTGCCAGCAGTGAGTTCGGCACTGAAGCTTTCTTT
few	TRBV12-3/TRBV12-4	.	TRBJ1-2	CASLSFGDANYGYTF	TGTGCCAGCCTATCTTTTGGGGACGCTAACTATGGCTACACCTTC
.	TRBV16	TRBD1	TRBJ1-1	CASSQSTDRWHTEAFF	TGTGCCAGCAGCCAATCTACGGACAGGTGGCACACTGAAGCTTTCTTT
.	TRBV27	.	TRBJ2-7	CASSETWQTYEQYF	TGTGCCAGCAGTGAAACGTGGCAAACCTACGAGCAGTACTTC
many	TRBV7-9	TRBD2	TRBJ2-5	CASSLVLAGGETQYF	TGTGCCAGCAGCTTAGTACTAGCGGGAGGAGAGACCCAGTACTTC
few	TRBV7-2	TRBD2	TRBJ2-7	CASSFRAGETYEQYF	TGTGCCAGCAGCTTCCGGGCGGGAGAGACCTACGAGCAGTACTTC
.	TRBV6-2/TRBV6-3	TRBD1	TRBJ2-7	CASSPRQGARSYEQYF	TGTGCCAGCAGTCCCCGACAGGGGGCCAGGTCCTACGAGCAGTACTTC
.	TRBV10-3	.	TRBJ2-5	CAISSGLQETQYF	TGTGCCATCAGCTCCGGGCTCCAAGAGACCCAGTACTTC
.	TRBV4-1	TRBD1	TRBJ1-2	CASSHGVRQGDYGYTF	TGCGCCAGCAGCCATGGGGTGCGGCAGGGGGACTATGGCTACACCTTC
few	TRBV11-3	TRBD1	TRBJ2-1	CASSLAGTEIYNEQFF	TGTGCCAGCAGCTTAGCGGGGACAGAGATATACAATGAGCAGTTCTTC
.	TRBV23-1	.	TRBJ2-1	CASSQSTGGVNEQFF	TGCGCCAGCAGTCAATCAACAGGGGGGGTCAATGAGCAGTTCTTC
few	TRBV11-2	TRBD2	TRBJ2-1	CASSQGGGAYNEQFF	TGTGCCAGCAGCCAGGGCGGGGGGGCCTACAATGAGCAGTTCTTC
few	TRBV20-1	.	TRBJ2-1	CSARSPGNEQFF	TGCAGTGCTAGGAGTCCAGGAAATGAGCAGTTCTTC
.	TRBV15	.	TRBJ2-7	CATSRDTDREQYF	TGTGCCACCAGCAGAGATACCGATCGCGAGCAGTACTTC